The 8 T cell receptor beta chains below all came from one sample that was sequenced in a study of T cells in tuberculosis. Clones were sequenced by immunoSEQ multiplex PCR, and TCRdb holds only the in-frame ones, with some missing. The data show around 33,000 clones, about 90% seen once. Sequenced sample: PBMCs. The receptors were gathered from a donor aged 10-30 years with latent tuberculosis or without tuberculosis infection. Some clones in this sample may be carry-over from other donors' samples.

This chain connects TRBV2 to TRBJ2-3; maybe TRBD1 (5 bases). CDR1 and CDR2 from the germline V gene are SNHLY and FYNNEI. The CDR3 totals 15 residues. Trimming pared 1 base from V and 6 bases from J, leaving 14 bases between. CDR3 nucleotide sequence: TGTGCCAGCAGTGAAGAGGGGTCAGCTGTGGATACGCAGTATTTT. Its protein product is CASSEEGSAVDTQYF.

This chain uses TRBV28 with TRBJ1-2, with D tentatively TRBD1 (5 bases). Between the trimmed V and J ends, which lost 2 bases and 4 bases, there was a span of 17 bases. CDR1 is MDHEN and CDR2 is SYDVKM in the germline V gene. The CDR3 covers 16 residues. As DNA, the CDR3 is TGTGCCAGCAGTTTAAGGGGTCCCGGGGGAGTCTATGGCTACACCTTC. Translated, it gives CASSLRGPGGVYGYTF.

The chain recombines TRBV6-1 with TRBJ2-7; no clear D. Germline CDR1 is MNHNS and CDR2 is SASEGT. Trimming shortened V by 5 bases and J by 4 bases, and 9 bases separated the two germline ends. The CDR3 contains 12 residues. CDR3 in amino acids: CASSLSGYEQYF. Written as DNA, the CDR3 is TGTGCCAGCAGTCTGAGTGGTTACGAGCAGTACTTC.

The sample holds one count of this clone. The chain couples TRBV6-5 to TRBJ2-5; 7 positions match TRBD1. Losses at the gene ends were 7 bases for V and 6 bases for J; bases not matched to a gene: 11. CDR3 length: 14 amino acids. The germline V gene encodes CDR1 MNHEY and CDR2 SVGAGI. The CDR3 DNA is TGTGCCAGCACCCATCCTACAGGGGCGAAGACCCAGTACTTC. Protein: CASTHPTGAKTQYF.

V usage is TRBV28 and J usage is TRBJ1-2; tentative D call: TRBD1 (5 bases). Trimming removed 10 bases from V and 8 bases from J, with 17 bases in between. The length of the CDR3 is 12 residues. In germline, CDR1 is MDHEN, CDR2 SYDVKM. CDR3 DNA: TGTGCCACTGTAAGGGGATCAGAAGGCTACACCTTC. Translated: CATVRGSEGYTF.

The chain carries TRBV7-9 and TRBJ1-2, with 7 positions matching TRBD1. Looked up from germline, CDR1 is SEHNR and CDR2 is FQNEAQ (reference sequence). The length of the CDR3 is 15 residues. V shed 5 bases and J 1 base; nucleotides not matched to a gene: 7. CDR3 in amino acids: CASSTDRIINYGYTF. Written as DNA, the CDR3 is TGTGCCAGCAGCACGGACAGGATAATTAACTATGGCTACACCTTC. The entire variable domain, with the rest obtained from reference TRBV7-9 and TRBJ1-2, is as follows: DTGVSQNPRHKITKRGQNVTFRCDPISEHNRLYWYRQTLGQGPEFLTYFQNEAQLEKSRLLSDRFSAERPKGSFSTLEIQRTEQGDSAMYLCASSTDRIINYGYTFGSGTRLTVV.

This clone was observed a few times. The chain has TRBV2 and TRBJ2-1; 11 bases are a match to TRBD2. Germline V gene sequence: CDR1 SNHLY, CDR2 FYNNEI. The J segment lost 0 bases and the V segment lost 10 bases, leaving 2 bases of the junction unmatched. The CDR3 covers 14 residues. The CDR3 coding sequence is TGTGCCACCACTAGCGGGGGCTCCTACAATGAGCAGTTCTTC. It yields the protein CATTSGGSYNEQFF.

This clone was seen a few times. The DNA for the CDR3 is TGCGCCAGCAGCCCGCAGGGGACTGAAGCTTTCTTT. It yields the protein CASSPQGTEAFF. This chain connects TRBV5-1 to TRBJ1-1, with D possibly matching TRBD1 (6 bases). V was cut by 4 bases and J by 5 bases, with 9 bases left in between. Germline-derived CDR1 and CDR2 are SGHRS and YFSETQ. The CDR3 is 12 residues long.